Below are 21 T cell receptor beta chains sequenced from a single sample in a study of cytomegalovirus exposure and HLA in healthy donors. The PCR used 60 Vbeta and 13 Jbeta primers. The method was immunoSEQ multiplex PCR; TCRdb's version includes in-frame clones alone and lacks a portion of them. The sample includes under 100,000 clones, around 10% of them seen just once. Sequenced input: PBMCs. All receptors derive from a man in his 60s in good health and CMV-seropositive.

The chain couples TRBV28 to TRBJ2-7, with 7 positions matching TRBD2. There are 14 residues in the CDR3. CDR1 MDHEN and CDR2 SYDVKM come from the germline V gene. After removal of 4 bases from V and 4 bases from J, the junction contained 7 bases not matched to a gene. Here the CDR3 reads CASSSNLGGYEQYF. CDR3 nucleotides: TGTGCCAGCAGTTCTAATCTCGGGGGGTACGAGCAGTACTTC.

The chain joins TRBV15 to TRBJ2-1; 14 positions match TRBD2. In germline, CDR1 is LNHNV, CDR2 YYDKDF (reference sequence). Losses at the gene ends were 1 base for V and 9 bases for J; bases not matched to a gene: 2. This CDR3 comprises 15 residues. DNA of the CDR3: TGTGCCACCAGCAGAGGACTAGCGGGAGGGACTGAGCAGTTCTTC. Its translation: CATSRGLAGGTEQFF.

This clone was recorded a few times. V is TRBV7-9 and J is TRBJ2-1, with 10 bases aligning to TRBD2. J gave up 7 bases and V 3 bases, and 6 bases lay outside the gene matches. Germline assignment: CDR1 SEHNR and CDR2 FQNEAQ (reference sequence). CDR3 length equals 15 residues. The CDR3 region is CASSLASGRRNEQFF. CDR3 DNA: TGTGCCAGCAGCTTGGCTAGCGGGAGAAGAAATGAGCAGTTCTTC.

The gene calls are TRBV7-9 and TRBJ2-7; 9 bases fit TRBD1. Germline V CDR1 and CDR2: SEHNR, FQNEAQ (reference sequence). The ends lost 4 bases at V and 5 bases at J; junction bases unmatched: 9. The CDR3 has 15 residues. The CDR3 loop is CASSSRSGTGNEQYF. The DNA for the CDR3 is TGTGCCAGCAGCTCTCGGTCCGGGACAGGGAACGAGCAGTACTTC.

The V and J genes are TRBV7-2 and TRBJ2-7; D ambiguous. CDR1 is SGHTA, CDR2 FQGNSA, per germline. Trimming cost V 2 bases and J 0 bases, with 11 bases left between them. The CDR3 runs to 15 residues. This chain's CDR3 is CASSLIGKRSYEQYF. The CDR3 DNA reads TGTGCCAGCAGCTTAATCGGCAAGCGCTCCTACGAGCAGTACTTC.

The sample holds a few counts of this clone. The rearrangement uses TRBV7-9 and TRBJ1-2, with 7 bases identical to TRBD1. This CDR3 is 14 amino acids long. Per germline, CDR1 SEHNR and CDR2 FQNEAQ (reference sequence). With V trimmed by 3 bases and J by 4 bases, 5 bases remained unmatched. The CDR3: CASSFVTGVYGYTF. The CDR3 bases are TGTGCCAGCAGCTTTGTAACAGGGGTCTATGGCTACACCTTC.

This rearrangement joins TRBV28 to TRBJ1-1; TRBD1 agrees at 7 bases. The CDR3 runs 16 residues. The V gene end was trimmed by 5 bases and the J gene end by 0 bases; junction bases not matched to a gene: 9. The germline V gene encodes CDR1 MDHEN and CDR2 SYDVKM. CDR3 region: CASSPTGRGMNTEAFF. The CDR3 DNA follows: TGTGCCAGCAGTCCGACAGGGCGAGGGATGAACACTGAAGCTTTCTTT. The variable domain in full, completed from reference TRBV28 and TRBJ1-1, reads DVKVTQSSRYLVKRTGEKVFLECVQDMDHENMFWYRQDPGLGLRLIYFSYDVKMKEKGDIPEGYSVSREKKERFSLILESASTNQTSMYLCASSPTGRGMNTEAFFGQGTRLTVV.

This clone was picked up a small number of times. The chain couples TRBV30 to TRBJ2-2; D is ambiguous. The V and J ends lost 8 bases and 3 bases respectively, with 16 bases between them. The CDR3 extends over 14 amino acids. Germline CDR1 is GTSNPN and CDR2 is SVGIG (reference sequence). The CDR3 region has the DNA TGTGCCGGCCGTCCCGGGTCCGACACCGGGGAGCTGTTTTTT. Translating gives CAGRPGSDTGELFF. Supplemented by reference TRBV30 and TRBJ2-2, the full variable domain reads SQTIHQWPATLVQPVGSPLSLECTVEGTSNPNLYWYRQAAGRGLQLLFYSVGIGQISSEVPQNLSASRPQDRQFILSSKKLLLSDSGFYLCAGRPGSDTGELFFGEGSRLTVL.

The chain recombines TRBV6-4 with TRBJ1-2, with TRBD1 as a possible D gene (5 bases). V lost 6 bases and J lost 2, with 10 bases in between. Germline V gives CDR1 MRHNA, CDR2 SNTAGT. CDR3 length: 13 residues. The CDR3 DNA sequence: TGTGCCAGCAGCGCGGGACGGAACTATGGCTACACCTTC. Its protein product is CASSAGRNYGYTF.

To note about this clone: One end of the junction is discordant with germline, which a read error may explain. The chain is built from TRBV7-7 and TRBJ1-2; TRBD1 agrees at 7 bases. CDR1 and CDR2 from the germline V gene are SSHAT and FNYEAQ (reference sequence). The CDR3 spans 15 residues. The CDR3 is CASSTGQCNPYGYTF. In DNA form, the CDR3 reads TGTGCTAGCAGCACGGGACAGTGTAATCCATATGGCTACACCTTC.

The chain's CDR3 is CSVDGREPQYDEQFF. The CDR3 nucleotides read TGCAGCGTTGACGGGCGGGAGCCCCAGTACGATGAGCAGTTCTTC. J is TRBJ2-1 and V is TRBV29-1; 7 nucleotides align to TRBD2. The CDR3 length is 15 residues. The germline V gene has CDR1 SQVTM and CDR2 ANQGSEA. The V gene end was trimmed by 3 bases and the J gene end by 8 bases; junction bases not matched to a gene: 13.

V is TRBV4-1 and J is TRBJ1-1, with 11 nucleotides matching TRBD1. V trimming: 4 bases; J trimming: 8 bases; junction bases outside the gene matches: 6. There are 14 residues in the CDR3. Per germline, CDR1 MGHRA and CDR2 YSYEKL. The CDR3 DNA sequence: TGCGCCAGCAGCCCGGGACAGGGGGGGGAGGAAGCTTTCTTT. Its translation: CASSPGQGGEEAFF.

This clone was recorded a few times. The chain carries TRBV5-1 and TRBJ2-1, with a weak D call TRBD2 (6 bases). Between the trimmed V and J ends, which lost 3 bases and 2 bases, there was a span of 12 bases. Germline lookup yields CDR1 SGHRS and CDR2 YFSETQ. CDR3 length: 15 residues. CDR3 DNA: TGCGCCAGCAGCTCCGGGGGAATCACCTACAATGAGCAGTTCTTC. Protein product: CASSSGGITYNEQFF.

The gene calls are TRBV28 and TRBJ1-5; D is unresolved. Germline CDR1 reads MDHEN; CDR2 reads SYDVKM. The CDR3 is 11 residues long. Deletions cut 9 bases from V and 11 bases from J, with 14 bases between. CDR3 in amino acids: CARKRPEAQHF. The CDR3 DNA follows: TGTGCCAGAAAACGACCCGAGGCCCAGCATTTT.

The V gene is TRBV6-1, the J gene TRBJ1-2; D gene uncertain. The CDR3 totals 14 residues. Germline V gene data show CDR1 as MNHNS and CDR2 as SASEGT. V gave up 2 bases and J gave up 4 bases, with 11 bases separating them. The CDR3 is CASSEHPGSYGYTF. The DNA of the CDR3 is TGTGCCAGCAGTGAACATCCGGGGAGCTATGGCTACACCTTC.

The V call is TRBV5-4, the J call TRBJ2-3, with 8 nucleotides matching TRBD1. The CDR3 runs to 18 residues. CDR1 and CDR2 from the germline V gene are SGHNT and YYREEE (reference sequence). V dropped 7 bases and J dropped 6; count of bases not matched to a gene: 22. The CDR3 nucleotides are TGTGCCAGCCGCTGGGGGGCTCCGGGACAGGCAACCGGGGATACGCAGTATTTT. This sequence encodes CASRWGAPGQATGDTQYF.

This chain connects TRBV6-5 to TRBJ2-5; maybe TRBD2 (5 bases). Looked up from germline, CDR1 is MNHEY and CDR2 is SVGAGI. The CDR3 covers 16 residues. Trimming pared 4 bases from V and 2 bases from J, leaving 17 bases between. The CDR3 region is CASSSPAGTEQETQYF. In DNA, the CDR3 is TGTGCCAGCAGTTCCCCCGCGGGCACAGAACAAGAGACCCAGTACTTC.

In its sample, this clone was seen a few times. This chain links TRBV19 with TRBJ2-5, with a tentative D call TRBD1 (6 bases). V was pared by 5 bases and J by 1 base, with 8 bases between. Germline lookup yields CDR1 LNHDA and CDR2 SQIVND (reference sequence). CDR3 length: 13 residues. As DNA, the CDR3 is TGTGCCAGTAGTCGGGACATCCAAGAGACCCAGTACTTC. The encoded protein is CASSRDIQETQYF.

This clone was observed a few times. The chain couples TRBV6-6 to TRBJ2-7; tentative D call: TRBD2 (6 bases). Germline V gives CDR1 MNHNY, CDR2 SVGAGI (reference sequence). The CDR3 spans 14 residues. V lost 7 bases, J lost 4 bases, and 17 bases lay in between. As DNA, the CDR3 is TGTGCCAGCACCTACGGTGGGGGGAGGTACGAGCAGTACTTC. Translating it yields CASTYGGGRYEQYF.

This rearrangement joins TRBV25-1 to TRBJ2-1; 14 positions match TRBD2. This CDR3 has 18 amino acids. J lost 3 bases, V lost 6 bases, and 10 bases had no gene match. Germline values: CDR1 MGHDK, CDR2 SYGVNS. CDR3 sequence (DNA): TGTGCCAGCAGGGGACTAGCGGGAGTCGGGGGAGTCTACAATGAGCAGTTCTTC. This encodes CASRGLAGVGGVYNEQFF. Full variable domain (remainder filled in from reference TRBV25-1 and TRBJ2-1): EADIYQTPRYLVIGTGKKITLECSQTMGHDKMYWYQQDPGMELHLIHYSYGVNSTEKGDLSSESTVSRIRTEHFPLTLESARPSHTSQYLCASRGLAGVGGVYNEQFFGPGTRLTVL.

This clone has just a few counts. CDR3 in DNA: TGTGCCACCTCCCTAGCCCCGGGAAATAATGAGCAGTTCTTC. Encoded protein: CATSLAPGNNEQFF. The chain employs TRBV7-2 and TRBJ2-1; tentative D call: TRBD2 (5 bases). Germline assignment: CDR1 SGHTA and CDR2 FQGNSA. This CDR3 has 14 residues. The germline V and J ends were trimmed by 10 bases and 7 bases, with 20 bases remaining between them.